This passage covers 23 T cell receptor beta chains from one sample sequenced in a study of Ad26.COV2.S vaccination and SARS-CoV-2 variants. The treatment is: roughly 18 received Ad26.COV2.S at low or high dose, single or two shots; about 5 received placebo; per-sample allocation not given. The study sampled participants on day 63 after the first vaccine or placebo injection. The assay was immunoSEQ multiplex PCR, and TCRdb's table has in-frame clones only and misses some. There are 350,000 to 500,000 clones in the sample; 90% occur only once, and over 9% lies in the top ten. Sequencing was performed on peripheral blood, taken in a trial of Ad26.COV2.S vaccine versus placebo. The origin of the receptors is a person aged 18 to 59 who received the Ad26.COV2.S COVID-19 vaccine or a placebo.

This chain joins TRBV7-9 and TRBJ2-7; TRBD2 matches at 7 bases. V dropped 5 bases and J dropped 2; count of bases not matched to a gene: 6. The CDR3 totals 14 residues. Germline CDR1 SEHNR, CDR2 FQNEAQ (reference sequence). The CDR3 loop is CASSPPGGTYEQYF. The CDR3 nucleotides read TGTGCCAGCAGCCCCCCGGGAGGAACCTACGAGCAGTACTTC.

CDR3 sequence (DNA): TGTGCCAGCAGCCTCGGACTAGGGCCCTCCTACAATGAGCAGTTCTTC. It encodes CASSLGLGPSYNEQFF. The genes are TRBV7-9 and TRBJ2-1, with 7 bases matching TRBD2. V shed 5 bases, J shed 0 bases, and the junction held 7 bases outside the gene matches. Germline loops: CDR1 SEHNR, CDR2 FQNEAQ (reference sequence). The CDR3 contains 16 residues.

The chain couples TRBV11-2 to TRBJ1-1; 9 nucleotides agree with TRBD1. The CDR3 contains 16 residues. Trimming at V came to 5 bases and at J to 5 bases, leaving 12 bases not matched to a gene. In germline, CDR1 is SGHAT, CDR2 FQNNGV. CDR3 residues: CASSPHRDRAMTEAFF. The DNA of the CDR3 is TGTGCCAGCAGCCCCCACCGGGACAGGGCGATGACTGAAGCTTTCTTT.

The gene calls are TRBV30 and TRBJ2-5; 8 positions match TRBD2. In germline, CDR1 is GTSNPN, CDR2 SVGIG (reference sequence). The CDR3 spans 13 residues. In nucleotides, the CDR3 is TGTGGTCTAGCGGGTTCGAGGGGGGAGACCCAGTACTTC. As protein: CGLAGSRGETQYF.

CDR3 nucleotides: TGTGCCAGCAGCTTGGTTGGCAGAACCTACGAGCAGTACTTC. Translation gives CASSLVGRTYEQYF. The chain uses TRBV28 and TRBJ2-7; D uncertain. This CDR3 has 14 amino acids. Between the trimmed V and J ends, which lost 6 bases and 2 bases, there was a span of 14 bases. Germline lookup yields CDR1 MDHEN and CDR2 SYDVKM. Together with reference TRBV28 and TRBJ2-7, the CDR3 gives the full variable domain: DVKVTQSSRYLVKRTGEKVFLECVQDMDHENMFWYRQDPGLGLRLIYFSYDVKMKEKGDIPEGYSVSREKKERFSLILESASTNQTSMYLCASSLVGRTYEQYFGPGTRLTVT.

This clone was seen only a few times. The chain has TRBV19 and TRBJ2-6; TRBD1 aligns across 10 bases. This CDR3 region has 17 residues. CDR1 is LNHDA and CDR2 is SQIVND in the germline V gene (reference sequence). V shed 5 bases and J 0 bases; nucleotides not matched to a gene: 4. This chain's CDR3 is CASSPRDRGSGANVLTF. DNA for the CDR3: TGTGCCAGTAGTCCCCGGGACAGGGGCTCTGGGGCCAACGTCCTGACTTTC. Full variable domain (missing parts from reference TRBV19 and TRBJ2-6): DGGITQSPKYLFRKEGQNVTLSCEQNLNHDAMYWYRQDPGQGLRLIYYSQIVNDFQKGDIAEGYSVSREKKESFPLTVTSAQKNPTAFYLCASSPRDRGSGANVLTFGAGSRLTVL.

Only one count was recorded for this clone. The chain uses TRBV6-5 and TRBJ2-3, with D possibly TRBD2 on 6 matching bases. V lost 6 bases and J lost 5, with 18 bases in between. The germline CDR1 and CDR2 sequences are MNHEY and SVGAGI. This CDR3 spans 15 amino acids. CDR3 sequence: CASRLAPGLGDTQYF. CDR3 DNA: TGTGCCAGCAGGCTAGCGCCCGGTTTGGGAGATACGCAGTATTTT.

This chain uses TRBV5-4 with TRBJ1-2; D ambiguous. This CDR3 region has 14 residues. V gave up 2 bases and J gave up 6 bases, with 14 bases separating them. Germline-derived CDR1 and CDR2 are SGHNT and YYREEE (reference sequence). The chain's CDR3 is CASSLRVMADGYTF. DNA for the CDR3: TGTGCCAGCAGCTTACGGGTAATGGCGGATGGCTACACCTTC. The full variable domain, completed using reference TRBV5-4 and TRBJ1-2, is ETGVTQSPTHLIKTRGQQVTLRCSSQSGHNTVSWYQQALGQGPQFIFQYYREEENGRGNFPPRFSGLQFPNYSSELNVNALELDDSALYLCASSLRVMADGYTFGSGTRLTVV.

A note on this clone: Other DNA sequences from this sample encode an identical CDR3 as well. V usage is TRBV19 and J usage is TRBJ2-1; 10 bases fit TRBD2. The germline V gene encodes CDR1 LNHDA and CDR2 SQIVND (reference sequence). V was clipped by 5 bases and J by 0 bases; unmatched bases: 7. The CDR3 length is 17 residues. CDR3 DNA: TGTGCCAGTAGTCCTCGGACTAGCGGTAGCTCCTACAATGAGCAGTTCTTC. Encoded protein: CASSPRTSGSSYNEQFF.

This chain links TRBV4-3 with TRBJ2-1; no firm D call. CDR3 length: 15 amino acids. Germline loops: CDR1 LGHNA, CDR2 YSLEER. Between the trimmed V and J ends, which lost 4 bases and 4 bases, there was a span of 14 bases. This chain's CDR3 is CASSPTRRPYNEQFF. The CDR3 nucleotides read TGCGCCAGCAGCCCTACCAGGCGCCCTTACAATGAGCAGTTCTTC.

The rearrangement joins TRBV7-9 to TRBJ2-5, with TRBD2 matching 14 bases. This CDR3 has 16 residues. Germline lookup yields CDR1 SEHNR and CDR2 FQNEAQ (reference sequence). Trimming cost V 5 bases and J 5 bases; bases outside gene matches: 7. Here the CDR3 reads CASSPGTSGSMETQYF. The DNA for the CDR3 is TGTGCCAGCAGCCCAGGGACTAGCGGGAGTATGGAGACCCAGTACTTC. The full variable domain, rest sourced from reference TRBV7-9 and TRBJ2-5, is DTGVSQNPRHKITKRGQNVTFRCDPISEHNRLYWYRQTLGQGPEFLTYFQNEAQLEKSRLLSDRFSAERPKGSFSTLEIQRTEQGDSAMYLCASSPGTSGSMETQYFGPGTRLLVL.

The chain employs TRBV9 and TRBJ2-1; possible D gene TRBD1, 6 bases. Looked up from germline, CDR1 is SGDLS and CDR2 is YYNGEE. The length of the CDR3 is 16 residues. Trimming shortened V by 3 bases and J by 0 bases, and 13 bases separated the two germline ends. The CDR3 loop is CASSARDISSYNEQFF. The CDR3 nucleotides are TGTGCCAGCAGCGCCCGGGACATCAGCTCCTACAATGAGCAGTTCTTC. The complete variable domain, with remaining parts taken from reference TRBV9 and TRBJ2-1, reads DSGVTQTPKHLITATGQRVTLRCSPRSGDLSVYWYQQSLDQGLQFLIQYYNGEERAKGNILERFSAQQFPDLHSELNLSSLELGDSALYFCASSARDISSYNEQFFGPGTRLTVL.

V usage is TRBV4-3 and J usage is TRBJ2-1; 9 bases are shared with TRBD1. The ends lost 1 base at V and 10 bases at J; junction bases unmatched: 8. Per the germline V gene, CDR1 is LGHNA and CDR2 is YSLEER. The CDR3 totals 15 residues. CDR3 amino acids: CASSQVGQGKGEQFF. The CDR3 DNA is TGCGCCAGCAGCCAAGTGGGACAGGGCAAAGGGGAGCAGTTCTTC.

The genes are TRBV6-6 and TRBJ2-5, with TRBD2 matching over 9 bases. J lost 5 bases, V lost 2 bases, and 9 bases had no gene match. From germline, CDR1 is MNHNY and CDR2 SVGAGI (reference sequence). The CDR3 extends over 16 amino acids. The CDR3 loop reads CASSYRRTSEGETQYF. CDR3 DNA: TGTGCCAGCAGTTACCGACGGACTAGCGAGGGGGAGACCCAGTACTTC.

This chain uses TRBV4-3 with TRBJ2-7; no clear D gene. This CDR3 spans 13 amino acids. CDR1 LGHNA and CDR2 YSLEER come from the germline V gene. The V and J ends lost 1 base and 2 bases respectively, with 6 bases between them. The CDR3 bases are TGCGCCAGCAGCCAAGGGCAGACCTACGAGCAGTACTTC. Amino acids: CASSQGQTYEQYF.

V gene TRBV2 combines with J gene TRBJ1-5; D is uncertain. Between the trimmed V and J ends, which lost 2 bases and 0 bases, there was a span of 11 bases. This CDR3 region has 16 residues. In germline, CDR1 is SNHLY, CDR2 FYNNEI. The DNA for the CDR3 is TGTGCCAGCAGTGAACCCGGACTATATAGCAATCAGCCCCAGCATTTT. This encodes CASSEPGLYSNQPQHF.

V and J are TRBV6-5 and TRBJ1-4; D not resolved. V lost 4 bases and J lost 7, with 16 bases in between. From germline, CDR1 is MNHEY and CDR2 SVGAGI. The CDR3 runs 15 residues. Written as DNA, the CDR3 is TGTGCCAGCAGTTCAACGACTGTAGGGCGTGAAAAACTGTTTTTT. Encoded protein: CASSSTTVGREKLFF.

V is TRBV10-3 and J is TRBJ2-7; D unresolved. Trimming shortened V by 3 bases and J by 0 bases, and 6 bases separated the two germline ends. The CDR3 runs to 13 residues. Germline V lookup: CDR1 ENHRY, CDR2 SYGVKD. CDR3 DNA sequence: TGTGCCATCAGTGAACAGACCTCCTACGAGCAGTACTTC. It specifies CAISEQTSYEQYF.

V gene TRBV6-5 combines with J gene TRBJ2-2; D possibly matches TRBD1 or TRBD2 (5 bases each). With 7 bases removed from V and 1 base from J, the gap between germline ends came to 10 bases. Germline assignment: CDR1 MNHEY and CDR2 SVGAGI. The CDR3 loop spans 14 amino acids. The CDR3 loop is CASMRGQNTGELFF. CDR3 coding DNA: TGTGCCAGCATGAGGGGCCAGAACACCGGGGAGCTGTTTTTT.

This rearrangement joins TRBV7-9 to TRBJ1-2; perhaps TRBD1 as D (6 bases). The V gene lost 3 bases and the J gene lost 3 bases, with 11 bases spanning the gap. Germline V gives CDR1 SEHNR, CDR2 FQNEAQ (reference sequence). The CDR3 is 14 amino acids. CDR3 nucleotide sequence: TGTGCCAGCAGCTTCCACAGGGAACACTATGGCTACACCTTC. This translates into CASSFHREHYGYTF.

The chain recombines TRBV19 with TRBJ2-1; tentatively, D is TRBD1 or TRBD2 (5 bases each). V lost 5 bases to trimming and J lost 10 bases, with 9 bases between them. The CDR3 covers 11 residues. Germline V gives CDR1 LNHDA, CDR2 SQIVND (reference sequence). The CDR3 sequence: CASSSGHEQFF. The CDR3 DNA is TGTGCCAGTAGTTCGGGGCACGAGCAGTTCTTC. The variable domain in full, with the rest retrieved from reference TRBV19 and TRBJ2-1, is DGGITQSPKYLFRKEGQNVTLSCEQNLNHDAMYWYRQDPGQGLRLIYYSQIVNDFQKGDIAEGYSVSREKKESFPLTVTSAQKNPTAFYLCASSSGHEQFFGPGTRLTVL.

The chain links TRBV19 to TRBJ2-7; the match to TRBD1 covers 7 bases. This CDR3 region has 14 residues. J lost 3 bases, V lost 4 bases, and 6 bases had no gene match. The germline gives CDR1 LNHDA, CDR2 SQIVND (reference sequence). This chain's CDR3 is CASSSAGGFYEQYF. In DNA, the CDR3 is TGTGCCAGTAGTAGTGCAGGGGGTTTCTACGAGCAGTACTTC.

The chain has TRBV3-1 (or the pseudogene TRBV3-2) and TRBJ2-3; TRBD2 agrees at 11 bases. Per germline, CDR1 LGHDT and CDR2 YNNKEL (reference sequence). This CDR3 comprises 20 residues. V lost 2 bases, J lost 0 bases, and 13 bases stayed unmatched. The CDR3 DNA reads TGTGCCAGCAGCCAATTACCCGGGACTAGCGGCTCTCCGAGCACAGATACGCAGTATTTT. Its protein product is CASSQLPGTSGSPSTDTQYF.